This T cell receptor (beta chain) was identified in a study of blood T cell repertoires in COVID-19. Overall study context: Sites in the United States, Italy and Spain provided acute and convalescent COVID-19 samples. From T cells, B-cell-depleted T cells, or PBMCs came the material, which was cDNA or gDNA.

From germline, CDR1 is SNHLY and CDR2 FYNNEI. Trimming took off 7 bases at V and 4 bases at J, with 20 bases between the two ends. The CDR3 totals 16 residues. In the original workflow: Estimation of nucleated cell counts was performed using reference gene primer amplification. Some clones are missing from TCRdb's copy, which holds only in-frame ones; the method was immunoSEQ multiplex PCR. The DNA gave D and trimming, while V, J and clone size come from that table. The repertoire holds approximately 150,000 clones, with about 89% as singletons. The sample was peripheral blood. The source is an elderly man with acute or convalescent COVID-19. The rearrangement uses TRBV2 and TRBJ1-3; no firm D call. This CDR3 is CASTEGRGLLGNTIYF. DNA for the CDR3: TGTGCCAGCACAGAGGGCAGAGGGCTTTTAGGAAACACCATATATTTT. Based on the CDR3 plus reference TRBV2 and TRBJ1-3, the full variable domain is EPEVTQTPSHQVTQMGQEVILRCVPISNHLYFYWYRQILGQKVEFLVSFYNNEISEKSEIFDDQFSVERPDGSNFTLKIRSTKLEDSAMYFCASTEGRGLLGNTIYFGEGSWLTVV.